These 4 T cell receptor beta chains were all obtained from the same sample, sequenced in a study of control samples from healthy donors and cancer patients. Here immunoSEQ multiplex PCR was the method, and the copy in TCRdb shows in-frame clones only, minus some. The sample lists roughly 170,000 clones; 70% to 90% were seen once. The sequencing sample was made of blood. These receptors came from a woman younger than 45 in good health.

The CDR3 spells CASSQGVKTFKLFF. The CDR3 nucleotides read TGTGCCAGCAGCCAAGGGGTCAAAACCTTTAAACTGTTTTTT. The chain carries TRBV14 and TRBJ1-4; no clear D. The CDR3 length is 14 residues. V was cut by 1 base and J by 11 bases, with 14 bases left in between. Per germline, CDR1 SGHDN and CDR2 FVKESK. Based on the CDR3 plus reference TRBV14 and TRBJ1-4, the full variable domain is EAGVTQFPSHSVIEKGQTVTLRCDPISGHDNLYWYRRVMGKEIKFLLHFVKESKQDESGMPNNRFLAERTGGTYSTLKVQPAELEDSGVYFCASSQGVKTFKLFFGSGTQLSVL.

V is TRBV6-1 and J is TRBJ2-1; tentatively, D is TRBD1 (5 bases). V lost 2 bases and J lost 5, with 7 bases in between. From germline, CDR1 is MNHNS and CDR2 SASEGT. This CDR3 contains 13 residues. CDR3 nucleotides: TGTGCCAGCAGTGAAAGGGGCGACAATGAGCAGTTCTTC. It specifies CASSERGDNEQFF.

The chain couples TRBV3-1 (or the pseudogene TRBV3-2) to TRBJ2-7; 11 bases are shared with TRBD2. CDR3 size: 14 residues. Germline CDR1 reads LGHDT; CDR2 reads YNNKEL (reference sequence). The J segment lost 3 bases and the V segment lost 4 bases, leaving 2 bases of the junction unmatched. Written as DNA, the CDR3 is TGTGCCAGCAGCCCCGGGACTAGCGGCTACGAGCAGTACGTC. The encoded protein is CASSPGTSGYEQYV.

The chain carries TRBV20-1 and TRBJ2-5; 8 nucleotides align to TRBD2. Trimming at V came to 3 bases and at J to 13 bases, leaving 10 bases not matched to a gene. The CDR3 sequence is 12 residues long. Germline V gene lookup returns CDR1 DFQATT and CDR2 SNEGSKA (reference sequence). The CDR3 DNA follows: TGCAGTGCTAGTATGGGCGGGGGGCCCCCGTACTTC. Its translation is CSASMGGGPPYF.